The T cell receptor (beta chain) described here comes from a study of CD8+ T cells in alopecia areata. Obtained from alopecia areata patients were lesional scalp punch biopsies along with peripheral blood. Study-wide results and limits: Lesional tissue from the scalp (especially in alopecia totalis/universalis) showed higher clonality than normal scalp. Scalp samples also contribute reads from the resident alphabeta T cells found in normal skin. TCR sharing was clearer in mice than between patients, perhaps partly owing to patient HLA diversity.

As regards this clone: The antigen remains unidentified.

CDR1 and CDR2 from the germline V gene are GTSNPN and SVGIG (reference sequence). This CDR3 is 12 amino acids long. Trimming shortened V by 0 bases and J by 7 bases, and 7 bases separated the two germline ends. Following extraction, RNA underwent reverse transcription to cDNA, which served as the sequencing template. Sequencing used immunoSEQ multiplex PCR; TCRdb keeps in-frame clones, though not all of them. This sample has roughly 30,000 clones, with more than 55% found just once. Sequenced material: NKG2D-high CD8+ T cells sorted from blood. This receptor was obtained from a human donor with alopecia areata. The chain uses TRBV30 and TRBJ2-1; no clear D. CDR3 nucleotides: TGTGCCTGGAGTGTAATCATGAATGAGCAGTTCTTC. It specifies CAWSVIMNEQFF.